Sequencing of this T cell receptor (beta chain) was carried out in a study of response to subunit inactivated influenza vaccine. General study results and limits: Researchers suggested that each seasonal influenza vaccination recruits few new T cells.

This CDR3 contains 15 residues. V was pared by 0 bases and J by 2 bases, with 11 bases between. The V gene's germline CDR1 is KGHSH and CDR2 LQKENI. Many counts were recorded for this clonotype. Its antigen is unknown. Using its own MiXCR run on the RT-PCR reads, TCRdb lists one record per CDR3 protein. The sample lists some 500,000 distinct CDR3 sequences, 25% occurring once. The receptor was isolated from a man aged 45 to 65 who received an inactivated influenza vaccine. The chain combines TRBV18 with TRBJ2-7, with no clear D. Sequences were derived from CD4+ T cells sorted from PBMCs, sampled 4 to 6 days after vaccination. CDR3 loop: CASSPPDGFPYEQYF. For the CDR3, the DNA is TGTGCCAGCTCACCACCTGACGGATTTCCCTACGAGCAGTACTTC.